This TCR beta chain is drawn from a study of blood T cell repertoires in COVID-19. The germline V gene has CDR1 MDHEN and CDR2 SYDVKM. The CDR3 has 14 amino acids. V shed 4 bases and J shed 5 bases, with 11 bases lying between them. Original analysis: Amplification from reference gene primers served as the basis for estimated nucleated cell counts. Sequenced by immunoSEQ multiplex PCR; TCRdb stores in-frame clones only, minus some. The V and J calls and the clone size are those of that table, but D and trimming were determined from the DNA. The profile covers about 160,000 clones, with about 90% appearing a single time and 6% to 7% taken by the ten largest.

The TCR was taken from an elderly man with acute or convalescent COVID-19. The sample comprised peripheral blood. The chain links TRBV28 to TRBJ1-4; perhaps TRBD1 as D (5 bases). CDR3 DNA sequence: TGTGCCAGCAGTTCCGGGGCGGGGAATGAAAAACTGTTTTTT. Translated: CASSSGAGNEKLFF.